This T cell receptor beta chain came from a study of blood T cells in healthy people across ages (dated by TCRdb to between 2014 and 2017). Turning to the overall study: In model experiments, roughly one uniquely barcoded TCR beta cDNA molecule per two T cells was captured by template switching. To avoid experimental bias, donors of different ages were randomly spread across the sequencing lanes. Age-related changes in TCR beta repertoire diversity were measured in the study by deep sequencing normalized with unique cDNA molecular identifiers. The donors were split into four age groups: young (average about 16 years), middle-aged (about 40), aged (about 56) and long-lived (approximately 89). For two donors (one aged 18 to 30 and one aged 80 or older), the study analyzed two additional independent replicas of 1 million unique cDNA reads from the same blood draw. On the study overall, not on this receptor specifically: Because profiling used bulk unsorted PBMCs, naive and antigen-experienced compartments could not be compared conclusively. As age increased, observed TCR beta diversity per million T cells dropped in a roughly linear way, and a significant reduction was already evident by age about 40. Donor CMV infection status was unknown, potentially confounding age-related changes in expanded clonotypes. Compared with the aged group, the long-lived group had more naive CD4+ T cells, fewer expanded clones and increased TCR diversity, a pattern suggesting age selection. Observed TCR beta diversity correlated strongly with the percentage of naive T cells measured by flow cytometry. Total diversity estimates from one million sequenced T cells were considered lower bounds and underestimates.

Library construction relied on 5' RACE. Sequencing was performed on an Illumina HiSeq 2500. The second PCR ran for roughly 6 to 11 cycles and used a J-beta primer mix along with a sample-barcoded 5' primer. A unique molecular identifier was introduced onto each TCR beta cDNA molecule by a template-switch 5' adaptor carrying 12 random nucleotides. Each sample yielded at least 3 million CDR3-containing paired-end reads. All of the RNA was converted into first-strand cDNA using the Mint cDNA synthesis kit, with a TRBC-specific oligonucleotide serving as the primer. After uracil-DNA glycosylase treatment, a first 18-cycle PCR used universal primers M1SS and BC2_uni_R on all cDNA. In the authors' own workflow: Each sample was normalized by randomly selecting 1 million high-quality reads, each carrying a distinct molecular identifier. Reads sharing molecular identifiers were discarded rather than binned into consensus sequences. MiTCR, run with a Q25 quality threshold and the strictest error-elimination algorithm, handled CDR3 identification, clonotype clustering and error correction. A nonparametric unseen species model with Euler transformation was used to estimate lower-bound total TCR beta diversity. TCRdb reprocessing: public reads trimmed at Q25 with fastp, clones called with MiXCR, in-frame beta chains kept. Every CDR3 protein is listed once, alongside the most common genes and DNA of its rows. The V and J calls shown here were made by TCRdb, not taken from the authors' results. The sample yields fewer than 1 million distinct CDR3 sequences; roughly 44% were counted once. Of the sample, around 18% is held by the ten largest clones.

Clipping removes 5 bases from V and 1 base from J, with 7 as the unmatched junction base count. The CDR3 measures 17 amino acids from cysteine to phenylalanine. Just CDR3 DNA is preserved here, 51 bases in frame from base 1. The CDR1 and CDR2 encoded by the germline V gene are ENHRY and SYGVKD. The donors were roughly 39 Caucasian individuals from Russia, aged roughly 6 to 100 years, who were systemically healthy. Each donor gave about 9.7 milliliters of peripheral blood, drawn into EDTA-treated Vacutainer tubes. Ficoll-Paque density-gradient centrifugation was used to isolate PBMCs, with at least 6.5 million per sample. Trizol reagent was used to extract total RNA from PBMCs, with at least 6 micrograms per sample. For every donor, an aliquot of PBMCs went through flow cytometry to measure the percentages of naive CD45RAhigh/CD27high T cells. Of note for this clonotype: The antigen this receptor binds is unknown. No clone much larger than this one lies a single base away; base qualities are absent.

The sequence links TRBV10-3 to TRBJ2-1, with 11 middle bases fitting TRBD1. The source is a man between 60 and 75 years old in good health. Sequencing input: blood. The DNA sequence is given as TGTGCCATCAGTTCCGGGGACAGGGGGAGGTCCTACAATGAGCAGTTCTTC. Translated, it gives CAISSGDRGRSYNEQFF.